A selection of T cell receptor beta chains follows, all from one sample in a study of T cell responses to AZD1222 COVID-19 vaccine. Assay used: immunoSEQ multiplex PCR; TCRdb lists only in-frame clones, some missing. This sample has about 140,000 clones, with over 90% found just once. This specimen was peripheral blood, taken 28 days after the second AZD1222 dose. Receptors were obtained from an adult who received the AZD1222 COVID-19 vaccine. CDR3s include the opening cysteine and the closing phenylalanine or tryptophan. D genes are given only for firm matches. Expanded clones get a size class; other rows say once, few or many, or leave the size out.

size: -
length: 9
D: -
J: TRBJ2-1
V: TRBV9
CDR3: CASTKNQFF
DNA: TGTGCCAGCACCAAAAATCAGTTCTTC

size: -
length: 15
D: -
J: TRBJ2-1
V: TRBV10-3
CDR3: CAIRGGDFSYNEQFF
DNA: TGTGCCATCAGGGGGGGAGACTTCTCCTACAATGAGCAGTTCTTC

size: -
length: 12
D: TRBD1
J: TRBJ1-5
V: TRBV11-2
CDR3: CASSSDRGPQHF
DNA: TGTGCCAGCAGCTCCGACAGGGGACCCCAGCATTTT

size: -
length: 15
D: -
J: TRBJ2-3
V: TRBV6-6
CDR3: CASSRSSGRLDTQYF
DNA: TGTGCCAGCAGTCGATCAAGCGGACGGCTTGATACGCAGTATTTT

size: -
length: 16
D: -
J: TRBJ2-7
V: TRBV18
CDR3: CASSQVPPPGSYEQYF
DNA: TGTGCCAGCTCACAGGTCCCCCCGCCGGGGTCTTACGAGCAGTACTTC

size: -
length: 16
D: -
J: TRBJ1-3
V: TRBV9
CDR3: CASSPIGQGGGNTIYF
DNA: TGTGCCAGCAGCCCCATAGGCCAGGGTGGTGGAAACACCATATATTTT

size: once
length: 15
D: -
J: TRBJ1-2
V: TRBV27
CDR3: CASSFRQTQNYGYTF
DNA: TGTGCCAGCAGTTTCCGACAGACGCAAAACTATGGCTACACCTTC

size: few
length: 15
D: -
J: TRBJ2-2
V: TRBV4-1
CDR3: CASSPSRGGTGELFF
DNA: TGCGCCAGCAGCCCCAGCAGGGGCGGCACCGGGGAGCTGTTTTTT

size: -
length: 12
D: -
J: TRBJ1-2
V: TRBV6-5
CDR3: CASRPGVYGYTF
DNA: TGTGCCAGCAGACCCGGGGTATATGGCTACACCTTC

size: -
length: 14
D: -
J: TRBJ1-3
V: TRBV28
CDR3: CASSNHRGGNTIYF
DNA: TGTGCCAGCAGTAACCACAGAGGTGGAAACACCATATATTTT

size: -
length: 19
D: TRBD1
J: TRBJ1-2
V: TRBV19
CDR3: CASSSQARDRGRVDYGYTF
DNA: TGTGCCAGTAGTTCACAAGCCCGGGACAGGGGTCGTGTCGACTATGGCTACACCTTC

size: -
length: 10
D: -
J: TRBJ2-2
V: TRBV28
CDR3: CASGTGELFF
DNA: TGTGCCAGCGGTACCGGGGAGCTGTTTTTT

size: -
length: 14
D: TRBD2
J: TRBJ2-3
V: TRBV5-6
CDR3: CASSPGGAPDTQYF
DNA: TGTGCCAGCAGCCCGGGGGGGGCCCCAGATACGCAGTATTTT

size: -
length: 15
D: -
J: TRBJ1-1
V: TRBV7-2
CDR3: CASSLTGVANTEAFF
DNA: TGTGCCAGCAGCTTAACCGGGGTGGCGAACACTGAAGCTTTCTTT

size: -
length: 14
D: -
J: TRBJ1-1
V: TRBV18
CDR3: CASSLGRGGTEAFF
DNA: TGTGCCAGCTCACTTGGCAGGGGAGGCACTGAAGCTTTCTTT

size: -
length: 16
D: -
J: TRBJ1-1
V: TRBV18
CDR3: CASSPREGMLGTEAFF
DNA: TGTGCCAGCTCACCGCGAGAGGGGATGTTGGGCACTGAAGCTTTCTTT

size: -
length: 14
D: TRBD1
J: TRBJ2-7
V: TRBV6-5
CDR3: CACQRPRGYYEQYF
DNA: TGTGCCTGCCAACGGCCCAGGGGGTATTACGAGCAGTACTTC

size: -
length: 13
D: -
J: TRBJ2-1
V: TRBV6-5
CDR3: CASSYGTHNEQFF
DNA: TGTGCCAGCAGTTACGGGACCCACAATGAGCAGTTCTTC

size: -
length: 16
D: -
J: TRBJ2-4
V: TRBV27
CDR3: CASPKGEFLAKNIQYF
DNA: TGTGCCAGCCCTAAGGGGGAATTCCTAGCCAAAAACATTCAGTACTTC

size: -
length: 13
D: -
J: TRBJ1-1
V: TRBV19
CDR3: CASGRQWDTEAFF
DNA: TGTGCCAGCGGACGGCAGTGGGACACTGAAGCTTTCTTT

size: -
length: 16
D: TRBD1
J: TRBJ2-7
V: TRBV5-1
CDR3: CASREAYRGQRSEQYF
DNA: TGCGCCAGCAGGGAAGCCTACAGGGGACAGAGGAGCGAGCAGTACTTC

size: -
length: 14
D: -
J: TRBJ1-1
V: TRBV11-2
CDR3: CASSSWTERAEAFF
DNA: TGTGCCAGCAGCTCATGGACCGAGAGGGCTGAAGCTTTCTTT

size: -
length: 14
D: -
J: TRBJ2-7
V: TRBV5-1
CDR3: CASSAPLNRGEQYF
DNA: TGCGCCAGCAGCGCGCCGTTAAACCGGGGCGAGCAGTACTTC

size: once
length: 14
D: -
J: TRBJ2-1
V: TRBV29-1
CDR3: CSVVQGGSYNEQFF
DNA: TGCAGCGTTGTACAGGGAGGCTCCTACAATGAGCAGTTCTTC

size: -
length: 12
D: -
J: TRBJ2-7
V: TRBV11-2
CDR3: CASSLMRHEQYF
DNA: TGTGCCAGCAGCTTAATGCGCCACGAGCAGTACTTC

size: -
length: 13
D: TRBD2
J: TRBJ2-1
V: TRBV6-1
CDR3: CASSEGTRGEQFF
DNA: TGTGCCAGCAGTGAAGGGACTAGAGGGGAGCAGTTCTTC

size: -
length: 15
D: TRBD2
J: TRBJ2-3
V: TRBV13
CDR3: CASSFNGRDTDTQYF
DNA: TGTGCCAGCAGCTTTAACGGGAGGGACACAGATACGCAGTATTTT

size: -
length: 14
D: -
J: TRBJ2-1
V: TRBV2
CDR3: CASRGGSSYNEQFF
DNA: TGTGCCAGCAGAGGAGGGAGCTCCTACAATGAGCAGTTCTTC

size: -
length: 14
D: -
J: TRBJ2-2
V: TRBV28
CDR3: CASKVDIDTGELFF
DNA: TGTGCCAGCAAAGTGGACATCGATACCGGGGAGCTGTTTTTT

size: -
length: 15
D: TRBD1
J: TRBJ1-2
V: TRBV6-5
CDR3: CASRRDGQANYGYTF
DNA: TGTGCCAGCAGGAGGGATGGACAGGCTAACTATGGCTACACCTTC

size: -
length: 12
D: -
J: TRBJ2-5
V: TRBV5-8
CDR3: CASSFLQETQYF
DNA: TGTGCCAGCAGTTTCCTCCAAGAGACCCAGTACTTC

size: -
length: 14
D: -
J: TRBJ1-1
V: TRBV6-2/TRBV6-3
CDR3: CASSYSKGRTEAFF
DNA: TGTGCCAGCAGTTACTCGAAGGGCAGAACTGAAGCTTTCTTT

size: -
length: 15
D: -
J: TRBJ2-7
V: TRBV7-9
CDR3: CASSLTGTAAREQYF
DNA: TGTGCCAGCAGCCTAACCGGGACCGCGGCTAGAGAGCAGTACTTC

size: -
length: 15
D: -
J: TRBJ2-7
V: TRBV7-8
CDR3: CASSLVQGNYYEQYF
DNA: TGTGCCAGCAGCTTAGTACAGGGAAATTACTACGAGCAGTACTTC

size: -
length: 13
D: -
J: TRBJ1-4
V: TRBV14
CDR3: CASSQSWAEKLFF
DNA: TGTGCCAGCAGCCAATCATGGGCAGAAAAACTGTTTTTT

size: -
length: 15
D: -
J: TRBJ2-5
V: TRBV24-1
CDR3: CATSDGGGEQETQYF
DNA: TGTGCCACCAGTGATGGTGGGGGTGAGCAAGAGACCCAGTACTTC

size: once
length: 13
D: -
J: TRBJ1-1
V: TRBV7-3
CDR3: CASSSLGGTEAFF
DNA: TGTGCCAGCAGTAGTCTCGGAGGCACTGAAGCTTTCTTT

size: once
length: 15
D: -
J: TRBJ2-1
V: TRBV28
CDR3: CASSRGDSLKDPQFF
DNA: TGTGCCAGCAGTCGGGGCGACTCTCTCAAAGACCCTCAGTTCTTC

size: -
length: 15
D: -
J: TRBJ2-5
V: TRBV11-2
CDR3: CASSPGPPVQETQYF
DNA: TGTGCCAGCAGCCCGGGACCTCCGGTCCAAGAGACCCAGTACTTC

size: -
length: 13
D: -
J: TRBJ1-2
V: TRBV15
CDR3: CATSRSGDYGYTF
DNA: TGTGCCACCAGCAGATCAGGTGACTATGGCTACACCTTC

size: -
length: 12
D: -
J: TRBJ2-3
V: TRBV12-3/TRBV12-4
CDR3: CASSRDQLAQYF
DNA: TGTGCCAGCAGCCGTGACCAGCTTGCGCAGTATTTT

size: once
length: 13
D: -
J: TRBJ2-5
V: TRBV12-5
CDR3: CASASGYQETQYF
DNA: TGTGCTAGTGCCTCAGGGTACCAAGAGACCCAGTACTTC

size: -
length: 15
D: TRBD2
J: TRBJ2-7
V: TRBV10-3
CDR3: CAISDTEGGLHEQYF
DNA: TGTGCCATCAGTGATACTGAGGGAGGGCTGCACGAGCAGTACTTC

size: -
length: 16
D: -
J: TRBJ2-2
V: TRBV14
CDR3: CASSRLDGVGTGELFF
DNA: TGTGCCAGCAGCCGCCTCGACGGGGTCGGGACCGGGGAGCTGTTTTTT

size: -
length: 13
D: -
J: TRBJ1-2
V: TRBV28
CDR3: CASSLQLNYGYTF
DNA: TGTGCCAGCAGTTTACAGCTTAACTATGGCTACACCTTC